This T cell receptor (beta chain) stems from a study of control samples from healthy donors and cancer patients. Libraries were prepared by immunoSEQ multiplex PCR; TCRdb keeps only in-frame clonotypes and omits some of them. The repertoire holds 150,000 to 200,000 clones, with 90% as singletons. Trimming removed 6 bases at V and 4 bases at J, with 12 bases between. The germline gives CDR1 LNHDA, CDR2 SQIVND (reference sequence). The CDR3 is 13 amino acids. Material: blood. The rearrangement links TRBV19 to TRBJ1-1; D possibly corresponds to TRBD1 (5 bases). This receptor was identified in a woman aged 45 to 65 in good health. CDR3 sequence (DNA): TGTGCCAGTAGGAGGGGTGGCGGCACTGAAGCTTTCTTT. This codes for CASRRGGGTEAFF.